These 19 T cell receptor beta chains share one sample of origin, sequenced in a study of blood T cell repertoires in COVID-19. Clones were sequenced by immunoSEQ multiplex PCR, and TCRdb holds only the in-frame ones, with some missing. Here the sample spans under 300,000 clones, about 89% being singletons. Input material: peripheral blood. Receptors were obtained from a woman in her thirties or forties who had recovered from COVID-19.

Comment on this clone: Other DNA sequences in the sample encode the same CDR3. The rearrangement uses TRBV30 and TRBJ1-1, with TRBD1 identical over 7 bases. The CDR3 is 12 amino acids. Germline CDR1 GTSNPN, CDR2 SVGIG (reference sequence). The V and J ends lost 2 bases and 6 bases, in that order; junction bases with no gene match: 3. CDR3 in DNA: TGTGCCTGGAGTAAACAGGGGTCTGAAGCTTTCTTT. The encoded protein is CAWSKQGSEAFF.

V gene TRBV2 combines with J gene TRBJ2-1, with TRBD2 matching over 9 bases. Trimming at V came to 3 bases and at J to 6 bases, leaving 3 bases not matched to a gene. Germline V gene sequence: CDR1 SNHLY, CDR2 FYNNEI. CDR3 length: 14 amino acids. The CDR3 region is CASSDGTSPNEQFF. CDR3 in DNA: TGTGCCAGCAGTGACGGGACTAGCCCCAATGAGCAGTTCTTC. Variable domain in full (rest from reference TRBV2 and TRBJ2-1): EPEVTQTPSHQVTQMGQEVILRCVPISNHLYFYWYRQILGQKVEFLVSFYNNEISEKSEIFDDQFSVERPDGSNFTLKIRSTKLEDSAMYFCASSDGTSPNEQFFGPGTRLTVL.

This clone has only one observation. The V call is TRBV9, the J call TRBJ2-3; 11 bases map to TRBD2. Germline CDR1 is SGDLS and CDR2 is YYNGEE. The junction had 5 bases not matched to a gene; V was cut back by 3 bases and J by 5 bases. The CDR3 extends over 15 amino acids. CDR3 residues: CASSALAGGGDTQYF. The CDR3 DNA follows: TGTGCCAGCAGCGCCCTAGCGGGAGGCGGAGATACGCAGTATTTT.

This chain uses TRBV10-3 with TRBJ2-1; 9 nucleotides match TRBD1. CDR3 length: 18 amino acids. Losses at the gene ends were 1 base for V and 8 bases for J; bases not matched to a gene: 15. CDR1 and CDR2 (germline): ENHRY, SYGVKD. CDR3 in amino acids: CAISEWGQGKSTIHEQFF. Written as DNA, the CDR3 is TGTGCCATCAGTGAGTGGGGACAGGGTAAAAGTACGATCCATGAGCAGTTCTTC.

The V call is TRBV24-1, the J call TRBJ2-1; D remains ambiguous. Trimming left V 5 bases short and J 6 bases short, with 7 bases between. The CDR3 totals 12 residues. In germline, CDR1 is KGHDR, CDR2 SFDVKD. The CDR3 sequence is CATSARANEQFF. The CDR3 DNA is TGTGCCACCAGTGCGCGAGCCAATGAGCAGTTCTTC.

For the CDR3, the DNA is TGTGCCACCAGCAGCCGGGACAGTCCAGAGACCCAGTACTTC. Encoded protein: CATSSRDSPETQYF. The rearrangement uses TRBV15 and TRBJ2-5; 7 bases match TRBD1. The germline CDR1 and CDR2 sequences are LNHNV and YYDKDF (reference sequence). CDR3 length: 14 amino acids. The V segment lost 3 bases and the J segment 4 bases; nucleotides outside the gene matches: 5.

The chain carries TRBV5-1 and TRBJ1-1; no clear D gene. The CDR3 contains 13 residues. Germline V gives CDR1 SGHRS, CDR2 YFSETQ. V lost 0 bases and J lost 2, with 5 bases in between. The CDR3 loop reads CASSLGPNTEAFF. The CDR3 DNA is TGCGCCAGCAGCTTGGGTCCTAACACTGAAGCTTTCTTT.

This clone was seen only once. The chain employs TRBV5-8 and TRBJ1-4, with D perhaps TRBD1 (6 bases). Per the germline V gene, CDR1 is SGHTS and CDR2 is YDEGEE. V lost 4 bases and J lost 8, with 21 bases in between. The CDR3 covers 16 residues. In DNA, the CDR3 is TGTGCCAGCAGCCCGCTTACAGGGAATTGGTGGGAAAAACTGTTTTTT. It encodes CASSPLTGNWWEKLFF.

This clone has more than one count but fewer than ten. The chain joins TRBV6-2 or TRBV6-3 to TRBJ2-1; 7 bases agree with TRBD1. This CDR3 spans 15 amino acids. Germline trimming cut 2 bases from V and 12 bases from J; bases unmatched to any gene: 13. CDR1 and CDR2 (germline): MNHEY, SVGEGT. In nucleotides, the CDR3 is TGTGCCAGCAGTTACACAGATTACCAGGGGGAAGGGCAGTTCTTC. It specifies CASSYTDYQGEGQFF.

The chain joins TRBV5-1 to TRBJ1-3; no definite D call. V lost 0 bases and J lost 3, with 16 bases in between. Germline CDR1 and CDR2: SGHRS and YFSETQ. This CDR3 contains 17 residues. The CDR3 DNA reads as TGCGCCAGCAGCTTGGAGCCTTCCGGGAGCAGTGGAAACACCATATATTTT. This translates into CASSLEPSGSSGNTIYF.

The chain recombines TRBV6-6 with TRBJ1-6; weak D call: TRBD1 (5 bases). The germline V gene encodes CDR1 MNHNY and CDR2 SVGAGI (reference sequence). This CDR3 is built from 15 residues. Trimming removed 6 bases at V and 7 bases at J, with 16 bases between. CDR3 nucleotide sequence: TGTGCCAGCAGGATCCAGGTTGGGGGGAATTCACCCCTCCACTTT. Encoded protein: CASRIQVGGNSPLHF.

The chain is built from TRBV2 and TRBJ2-2; TRBD2 matches at 12 bases. The length of the CDR3 is 16 residues. In germline, CDR1 is SNHLY, CDR2 FYNNEI. With V trimmed by 4 bases and J by 2 bases, 2 bases remained unmatched. The chain's CDR3 is CASSGGLAGNTGELFF. Here the CDR3 DNA reads TGTGCCAGCAGTGGAGGACTAGCGGGAAACACCGGGGAGCTGTTTTTT.

This chain connects TRBV19 to TRBJ1-5, with D hard to call. Trimming shortened V by 7 bases and J by 12 bases, and 10 bases separated the two germline ends. Germline V CDR1 and CDR2: LNHDA, SQIVND (reference sequence). This CDR3 has 10 residues. The chain's CDR3 is CASNDGVQHF. The CDR3 DNA reads TGTGCCAGTAACGACGGGGTCCAGCATTTT.

The genes are TRBV5-6 and TRBJ1-6, with D possibly matching TRBD1 (6 bases). The CDR3 covers 14 residues. V lost 0 bases and J lost 12, with 13 bases in between. From germline, CDR1 is SGHDT and CDR2 YYEEEE. CDR3 protein: CASSLAGGPQPLHF. Written as DNA, the CDR3 is TGTGCCAGCAGCTTGGCGGGGGGCCCTCAACCCCTCCACTTT.

This clone has just a few counts. The CDR3 coding sequence is TGTGCCAGAGGCCTCGAGGCCCAGCATTTT. Translated: CARGLEAQHF. This rearrangement joins TRBV27 to TRBJ1-5; D remains ambiguous. Germline CDR1 MNHEY, CDR2 SMNVEV (reference sequence). The CDR3 runs to 10 residues. Deletions cut 9 bases from V and 11 bases from J, with 11 bases between.

The chain has TRBV11-1 and TRBJ2-2; 9 bases are shared with TRBD1. V shed 5 bases and J 4 bases; nucleotides not matched to a gene: 5. Germline assignment: CDR1 SGHAT and CDR2 FQDESV (reference sequence). The CDR3 totals 15 residues. The CDR3 DNA reads as TGTGCCAGCAGCGCCAGACAGGGGGGCACCGGGGAGCTGTTTTTT. Translation: CASSARQGGTGELFF.

CDR3 nucleotides: TGTGCCAGCAGTGAAGGCCGCGCCTACGAGCAGTACTTC. It is translated as CASSEGRAYEQYF. The chain uses TRBV2 and TRBJ2-7; no clear D gene. This CDR3 region has 13 residues. The V end was cut by 1 base, the J end by 2 bases, with 6 bases between. CDR1 and CDR2 (germline): SNHLY, FYNNEI.

The genes are TRBV30 and TRBJ2-1, with D perhaps TRBD2 (5 bases). The germline V gene encodes CDR1 GTSNPN and CDR2 SVGIG (reference sequence). The length of the CDR3 is 14 residues. Trimming removed 2 bases at V and 4 bases at J, with 12 bases between. CDR3 sequence reads: CAWSLHTGYNEQFF. CDR3 bases: TGTGCCTGGAGTCTGCATACGGGATACAATGAGCAGTTCTTC.

The V call is TRBV3-1 (or the pseudogene TRBV3-2), the J call TRBJ1-1; TRBD1 aligns across 7 bases. Trimming at V came to 4 bases and at J to 5 bases, leaving 4 bases not matched to a gene. This CDR3 comprises 13 residues. Germline lookup yields CDR1 LGHDT and CDR2 YNNKEL (reference sequence). Here the CDR3 reads CASSRQGETEAFF. CDR3 nucleotide sequence: TGTGCCAGCAGCCGGCAGGGGGAAACTGAAGCTTTCTTT.